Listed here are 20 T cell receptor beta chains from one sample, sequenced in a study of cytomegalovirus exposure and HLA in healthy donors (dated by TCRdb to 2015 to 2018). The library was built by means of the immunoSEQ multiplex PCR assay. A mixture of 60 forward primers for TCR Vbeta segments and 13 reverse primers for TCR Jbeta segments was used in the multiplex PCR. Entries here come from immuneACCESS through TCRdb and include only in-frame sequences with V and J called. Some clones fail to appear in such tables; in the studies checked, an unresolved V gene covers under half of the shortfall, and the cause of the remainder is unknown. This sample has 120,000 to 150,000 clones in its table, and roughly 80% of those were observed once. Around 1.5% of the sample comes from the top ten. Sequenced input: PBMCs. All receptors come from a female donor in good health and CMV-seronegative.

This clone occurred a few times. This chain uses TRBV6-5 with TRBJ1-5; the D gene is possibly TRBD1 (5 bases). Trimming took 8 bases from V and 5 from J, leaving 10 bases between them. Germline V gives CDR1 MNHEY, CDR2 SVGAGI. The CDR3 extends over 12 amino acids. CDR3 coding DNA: TGTGCCAGCGGGACTAGGGATCAGCCCCAGCATTTT. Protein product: CASGTRDQPQHF.

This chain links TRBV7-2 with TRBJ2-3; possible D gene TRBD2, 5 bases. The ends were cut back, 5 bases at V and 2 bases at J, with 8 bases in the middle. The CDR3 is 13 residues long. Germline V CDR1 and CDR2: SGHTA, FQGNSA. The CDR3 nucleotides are TGTGCCAGCAGCGAGCGGTACACAGATACGCAGTATTTT. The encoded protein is CASSERYTDTQYF. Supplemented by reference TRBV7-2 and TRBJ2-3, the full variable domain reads GAGVSQSPSNKVTEKGKDVELRCDPISGHTALYWYRQSLGQGLEFLIYFQGNSAPDKSGLPSDRFSAERTGGSVSTLTIQRTQQEDSAVYLCASSERYTDTQYFGPGTRLTVL.

The CDR3 region is CASSPGGLAVYNEQFF. DNA for the CDR3: TGCGCCAGCAGCCCCGGAGGGCTAGCGGTCTACAATGAGCAGTTCTTC. This rearrangement joins TRBV5-1 to TRBJ2-1; 7 bases match TRBD2. Germline-derived CDR1 and CDR2 are SGHRS and YFSETQ. The CDR3 contains 16 residues. Trimming removed 4 bases from V and 3 bases from J; junction bases left unmatched: 10.

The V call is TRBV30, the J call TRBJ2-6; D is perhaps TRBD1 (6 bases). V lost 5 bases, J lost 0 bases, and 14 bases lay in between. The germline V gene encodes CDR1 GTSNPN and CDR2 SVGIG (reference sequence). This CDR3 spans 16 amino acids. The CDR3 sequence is CAWGDRMGSGANVLTF. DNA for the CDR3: TGTGCCTGGGGTGACAGGATGGGCTCTGGGGCCAACGTCCTGACTTTC.

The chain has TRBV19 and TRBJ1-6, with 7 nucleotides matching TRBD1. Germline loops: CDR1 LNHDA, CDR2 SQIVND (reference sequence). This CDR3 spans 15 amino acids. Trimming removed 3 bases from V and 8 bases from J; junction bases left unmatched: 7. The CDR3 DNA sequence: TGTGCCAGTAGTATGTCACAGGGGACTCATTCACCCCTCCACTTT. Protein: CASSMSQGTHSPLHF.

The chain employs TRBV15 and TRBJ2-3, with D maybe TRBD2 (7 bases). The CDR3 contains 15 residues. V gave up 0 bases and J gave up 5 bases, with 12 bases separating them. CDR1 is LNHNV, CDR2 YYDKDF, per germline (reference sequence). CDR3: CATSRDRGAGDTQYF. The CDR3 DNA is TGTGCCACCAGCAGAGATCGGGGGGCTGGAGATACGCAGTATTTT.

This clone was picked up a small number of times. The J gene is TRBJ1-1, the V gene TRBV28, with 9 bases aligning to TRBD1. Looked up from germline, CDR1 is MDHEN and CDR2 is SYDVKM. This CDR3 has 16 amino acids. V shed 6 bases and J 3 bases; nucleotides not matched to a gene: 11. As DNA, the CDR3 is TGTGCCAGCAGGGTGGGACAGGGCCTTAGTCACACTGAAGCTTTCTTT. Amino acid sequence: CASRVGQGLSHTEAFF. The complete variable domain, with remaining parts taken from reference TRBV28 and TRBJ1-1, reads DVKVTQSSRYLVKRTGEKVFLECVQDMDHENMFWYRQDPGLGLRLIYFSYDVKMKEKGDIPEGYSVSREKKERFSLILESASTNQTSMYLCASRVGQGLSHTEAFFGQGTRLTVV.

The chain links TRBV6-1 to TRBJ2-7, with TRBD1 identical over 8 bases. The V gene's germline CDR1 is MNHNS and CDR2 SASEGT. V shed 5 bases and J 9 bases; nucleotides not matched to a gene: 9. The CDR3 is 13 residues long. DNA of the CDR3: TGTGCCAGCAGTACCGACAGGGGTAATGGGCAGTACTTC. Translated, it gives CASSTDRGNGQYF.

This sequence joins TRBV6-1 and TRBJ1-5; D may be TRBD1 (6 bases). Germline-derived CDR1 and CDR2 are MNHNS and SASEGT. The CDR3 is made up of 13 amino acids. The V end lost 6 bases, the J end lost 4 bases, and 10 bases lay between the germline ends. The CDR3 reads CASREGGNQPQHF. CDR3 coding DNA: TGTGCCAGCAGGGAGGGGGGGAATCAGCCCCAGCATTTT.

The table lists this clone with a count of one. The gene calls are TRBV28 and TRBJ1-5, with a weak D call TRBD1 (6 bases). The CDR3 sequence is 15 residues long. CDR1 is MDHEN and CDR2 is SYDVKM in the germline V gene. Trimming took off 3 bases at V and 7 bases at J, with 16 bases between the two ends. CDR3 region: CASSFRQGHSQPQHF. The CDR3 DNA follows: TGTGCCAGCAGTTTCCGGCAGGGACATAGCCAGCCCCAGCATTTT.

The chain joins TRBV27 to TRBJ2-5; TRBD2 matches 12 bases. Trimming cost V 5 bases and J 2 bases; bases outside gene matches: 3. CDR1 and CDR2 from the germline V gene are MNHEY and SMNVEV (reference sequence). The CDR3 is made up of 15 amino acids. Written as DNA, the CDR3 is TGTGCCAGCAGTGGGCTAGCGGGGGGGCAAGAGACCCAGTACTTC. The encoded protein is CASSGLAGGQETQYF.

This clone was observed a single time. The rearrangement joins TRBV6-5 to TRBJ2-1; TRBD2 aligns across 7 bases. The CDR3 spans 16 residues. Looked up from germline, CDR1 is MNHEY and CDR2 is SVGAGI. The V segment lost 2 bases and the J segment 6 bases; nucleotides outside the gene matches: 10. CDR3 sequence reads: CASSYGGVGYSNEQFF. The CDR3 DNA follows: TGTGCCAGCAGTTACGGGGGGGTAGGGTATAGCAATGAGCAGTTCTTC.

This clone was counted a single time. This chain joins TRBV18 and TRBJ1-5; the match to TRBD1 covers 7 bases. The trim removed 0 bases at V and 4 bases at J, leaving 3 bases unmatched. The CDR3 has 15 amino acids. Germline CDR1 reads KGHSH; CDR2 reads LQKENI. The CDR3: CASSPPRDSNQPQHF. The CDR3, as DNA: TGTGCCAGCTCACCACCCCGGGACAGTAATCAGCCCCAGCATTTT.

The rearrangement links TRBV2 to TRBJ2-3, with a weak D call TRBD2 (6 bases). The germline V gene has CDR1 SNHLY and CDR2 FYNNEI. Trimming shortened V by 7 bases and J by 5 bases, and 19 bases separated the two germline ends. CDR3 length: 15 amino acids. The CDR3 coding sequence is TGTGCCAGCAAGTCTGGGACGGAGGGTGGAGATACGCAGTATTTT. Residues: CASKSGTEGGDTQYF.

This CDR3 reads CASSQEPEMGGTPSYEQYF. CDR3 DNA sequence: TGTGCCAGCAGCCAAGAACCCGAAATGGGGGGGACGCCATCCTACGAGCAGTACTTC. The rearrangement uses TRBV4-2 and TRBJ2-7; TRBD2 aligns across 7 bases. This CDR3 has 19 residues. From germline, CDR1 is LGHNA and CDR2 YNFKEQ. Unmatched junction bases numbered 15, after V lost 0 bases and J lost 1 base.

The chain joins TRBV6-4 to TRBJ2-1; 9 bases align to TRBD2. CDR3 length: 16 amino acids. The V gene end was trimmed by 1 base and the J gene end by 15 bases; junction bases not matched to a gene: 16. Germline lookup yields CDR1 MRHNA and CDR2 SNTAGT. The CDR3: CASSDLRAGGPVVRFF. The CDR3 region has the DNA TGTGCCAGCAGTGACTTGAGGGCGGGAGGGCCGGTGGTTCGGTTCTTC.

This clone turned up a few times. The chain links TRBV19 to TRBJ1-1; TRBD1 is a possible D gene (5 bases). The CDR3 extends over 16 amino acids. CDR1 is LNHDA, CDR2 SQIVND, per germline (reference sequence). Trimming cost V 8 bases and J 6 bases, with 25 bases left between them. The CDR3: CASSPLTPGNSPEAFF. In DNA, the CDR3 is TGTGCCAGTTCCCCGTTAACCCCAGGGAACTCTCCTGAAGCTTTCTTT.

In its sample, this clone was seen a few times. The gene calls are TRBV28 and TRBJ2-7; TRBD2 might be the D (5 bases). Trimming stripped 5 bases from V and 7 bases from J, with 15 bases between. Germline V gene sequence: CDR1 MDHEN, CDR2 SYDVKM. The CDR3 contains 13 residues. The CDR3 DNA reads TGTGCCAGCAGTCTCAACCTACAGCGGGAGCAGTACTTC. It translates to CASSLNLQREQYF.

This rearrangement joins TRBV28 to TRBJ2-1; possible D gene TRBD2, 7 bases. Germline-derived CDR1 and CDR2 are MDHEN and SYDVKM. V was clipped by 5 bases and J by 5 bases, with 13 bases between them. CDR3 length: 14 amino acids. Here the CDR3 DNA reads TGTGCCAGCAGTATTCCCGGGGGGCACAATGAGCAGTTCTTC. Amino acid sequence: CASSIPGGHNEQFF.

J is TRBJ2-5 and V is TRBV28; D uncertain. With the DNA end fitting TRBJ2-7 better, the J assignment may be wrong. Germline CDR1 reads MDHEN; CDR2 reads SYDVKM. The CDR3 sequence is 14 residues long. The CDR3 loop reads CASSFNSYPREQYF. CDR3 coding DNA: TGTGCCAGCAGTTTCAACTCATACCCCCGCGAGCAGTACTTC.